This T cell receptor (beta chain) was found in a study of shared clonotypes between healthy human individuals. Looking at the study overall: Per donor, CD8 memory used one plate, CD8 naive used two, CD4 memory used three and CD4 naive used three.

The data were produced by immunoSEQ multiplex PCR, yet TCRdb's version contains in-frame clones alone and is incomplete. Counted here are 2 million to 2.5 million clones, roughly 95% occurring once; the ten biggest clones make up 0.1% to 0.15%. To note about this clone: What it binds is unknown.

Broader study findings: In general, naive subsets displayed greater estimated richness than memory subsets did.

This CDR3 is built from 13 residues. Germline values: CDR1 MDHEN, CDR2 SYDVKM. Trimming removed 6 bases at V and 4 bases at J, with 13 bases between. Researchers partitioned CD4+ cells into CD45RA+ naive and CD45RA-negative memory subsets. This clonotype was sampled from a man between 18 and 29 years old in good health. Input material: naive CD4+ T cells sorted from blood. Stated subset: CD45RA+ positively selected. The chain recombines TRBV28 with TRBJ2-7, with D tentatively TRBD2 (7 bases). The CDR3 sequence: CASRLGRGYEQYF. DNA of the CDR3: TGTGCCAGCAGATTGGGGAGGGGGTACGAGCAGTACTTC.